Listed below are T cell receptor beta chains from one sample, sequenced in a study of T-cell reconstitution after alpha-beta-depleted transplantation in children. TCRdb re-analysed the PCR reads in MiXCR, keeping a single row per CDR3 protein. The repertoire holds about 180,000 distinct CDR3 sequences, with around 10% as singletons. The sequencing used PBMCs, collected before TCRalphabeta/CD19-depleted stem cell transplant. The receptors shown here come from a boy younger than 10 with acute myeloid leukemia, due to receive a stem cell transplant. Both conserved end residues are part of each CDR3. A D gene is named only where the DNA matches it firmly. Not every row has a clone size; where given, it reads once, few, many or a size class.

TRBV3-1	TRBJ1-5	many	TRBD1	CASSQSDRSNQPQHF	TGTGCCAGCAGCCAGTCGGACAGGTCGAATCAGCCCCAGCATTTT
TRBV5-5	TRBJ1-1	NA	NA	CASAPGVSEAFF	TGTGCCAGCGCCCCGGGGGTCAGTGAAGCTTTCTTT
TRBV11-2	TRBJ2-5	many	NA	CASSLDRWIGETQYF	TGTGCCAGCAGCTTAGATCGATGGATAGGGGAGACCCAGTACTTC
TRBV5-1	TRBJ2-7	many	NA	CASSLLADIGGEQYF	TGCGCCAGCAGCTTACTAGCAGATATAGGGGGCGAGCAGTACTTC
TRBV20-1	TRBJ2-6	many	NA	CSARDTGVGGANVLTF	TGCAGTGCTAGAGATACGGGAGTTGGTGGGGCCAACGTCCTGACTTTC
TRBV28	TRBJ1-1	many	TRBD1	CASSLPQGIVVNTEAFF	TGTGCCAGCAGTTTACCACAGGGGATAGTGGTGAACACTGAAGCTTTCTTT
TRBV3-1	TRBJ2-5	many	NA	CASSHRDTKETQYF	TGTGCCAGCAGCCACCGGGACACCAAAGAGACCCAGTACTTC
TRBV2	TRBJ2-5	many	TRBD2	CASSIEEAGGWETQYF	TGTGCCAGCAGTATAGAAGAAGCGGGAGGTTGGGAGACCCAGTACTTC
TRBV7-9	TRBJ2-7	many	NA	CASSSPNAYEQYF	TGTGCCAGCAGCTCCCCAAACGCCTACGAGCAGTACTTC
TRBV30	TRBJ1-2	NA	TRBD1	CAWSGGGYGYTF	TGTGCCTGGTCAGGGGGCGGCTATGGCTACACCTTC
TRBV20-1	TRBJ2-6	NA	TRBD1	CSFPGQGDSGANVLTF	TGCAGTTTTCCGGGACAGGGAGACTCTGGGGCCAACGTCCTGACTTTC
TRBV29-1	TRBJ2-7	many	NA	CSVEGIGGLVEQYF	TGCAGCGTTGAGGGAATAGGCGGGCTAGTTGAGCAGTACTTC
TRBV5-6	TRBJ1-5	many	NA	CASSLGGVSNQPQHF	TGTGCCAGCAGCTTGGGGGGGGTCTCCAATCAGCCCCAGCATTTT
TRBV7-7	TRBJ2-2	many	NA	CASSSPTGELFF	TGTGCTAGCAGCTCTCCCACCGGGGAGCTGTTTTTT
TRBV12-3/TRBV12-4	TRBJ2-4	many	NA	CASTFGGGGLNIQYF	TGTGCCAGCACCTTCGGAGGAGGAGGGTTGAACATTCAGTACTTC
TRBV12-3/TRBV12-4	TRBJ1-2	many	NA	CASSLVSGRANYGYTF	TGTGCCAGCAGTTTAGTGAGTGGGAGAGCTAACTATGGCTACACCTTC
TRBV11-2	TRBJ1-1	many	TRBD1	CASSSSPRQGMNTEAFF	TGTGCCAGCAGCTCCTCTCCACGACAGGGGATGAACACTGAAGCTTTCTTT
TRBV6-5	TRBJ1-1	many	NA	CASSYSGGGTEAFF	TGTGCCAGCAGTTACTCGGGGGGAGGCACTGAAGCTTTCTTT
TRBV4-2	TRBJ2-7	many	TRBD2	CASSQDPLAGVHEQYF	TGTGCCAGCAGCCAAGATCCACTAGCGGGAGTTCACGAGCAGTACTTC
TRBV28	TRBJ2-6	many	NA	CASSRPRSGANVLTF	TGTGCCAGCAGCAGACCGCGATCTGGGGCCAACGTCCTGACTTTC
TRBV5-1	TRBJ2-6	NA	TRBD1	CASSTGGNSGANVLTF	TGCGCCAGCAGCACAGGGGGCAATTCTGGGGCCAACGTCCTGACTTTC
TRBV18	TRBJ2-5	many	NA	CASSKTRWETQYF	TGTGCCAGCTCAAAGACTAGGTGGGAGACCCAGTACTTC
TRBV5-1	TRBJ2-1	many	TRBD2	CASSPLGGDVYNEQFF	TGCGCCAGCAGCCCCCTGGGAGGGGACGTTTACAATGAGCAGTTCTTC
TRBV21-1	TRBJ2-3	NA	NA	CASTAGQRNSTDTQYF	TGTGCCAGCACCGCAGGACAGCGAAATAGCACAGATACGCAGTATTTT
TRBV28	TRBJ2-2	NA	NA	CASRPGQDTGELFF	TGTGCCAGCAGGCCAGGCCAGGACACCGGGGAGCTGTTTTTT
TRBV18	TRBJ2-5	many	NA	CASSEQEAETQYF	TGTGCCAGCTCAGAGCAGGAAGCGGAGACCCAGTACTTC
TRBV5-1	TRBJ2-2	many	NA	CASSPFIQDSNTGELFF	TGCGCCAGCAGCCCCTTCATACAGGACAGCAACACCGGGGAGCTGTTTTTT
TRBV14	TRBJ2-1	many	NA	CASSHRPRLHRDEQFF	TGTGCCAGCAGCCATCGACCCCGACTGCACAGGGATGAGCAGTTCTTC
TRBV20-1	TRBJ1-1	NA	NA	CSARDITGQVNTEAFF	TGCAGTGCTAGGGACATTACGGGGCAGGTGAACACTGAAGCTTTCTTT
TRBV11-2	TRBJ1-2	many	TRBD1	CASSSEGWTGHNGYTF	TGTGCCAGCAGCTCCGAAGGTTGGACAGGACATAATGGCTACACCTTC
TRBV12-3/TRBV12-4	TRBJ2-1	many	NA	CASAYGNEQFF	TGTGCCAGCGCATACGGGAATGAGCAGTTCTTC
TRBV4-1	TRBJ2-5	many	TRBD1	CASSQLPGGRETQYF	TGCGCCAGCAGCCAACTTCCAGGGGGCAGAGAGACCCAGTACTTC
TRBV5-1	TRBJ2-1	many	NA	CASSPPVGPYNEQFF	TGCGCCAGCAGCCCCCCCGTGGGGCCGTACAATGAGCAGTTCTTC
TRBV20-1	TRBJ2-5	many	NA	CSAEKGVRETQYF	TGCAGTGCTGAGAAGGGGGTTCGGGAGACCCAGTACTTC
TRBV20-1	TRBJ1-2	many	TRBD1	CSSSQAGGNYGYTF	TGCAGTTCTAGCCAGGCAGGGGGAAACTATGGCTACACCTTC
TRBV9	TRBJ2-5	many	NA	CASSVGVTTEETQYF	TGTGCCAGCAGCGTAGGTGTCACAACTGAAGAGACCCAGTACTTC
TRBV20-1	TRBJ2-7	many	TRBD2	CSVQSSERELYEQYF	TGCAGTGTGCAGTCATCCGAGCGGGAGCTCTACGAGCAGTACTTC
TRBV12-3/TRBV12-4	TRBJ1-1	many	NA	CASSLVDILEAFF	TGTGCCAGCAGTTTAGTTGATATCCTTGAAGCTTTCTTT
TRBV20-1	TRBJ2-3	many	TRBD2	CSAYSGGRDTQYF	TGCAGTGCTTATAGCGGGGGCCGAGATACGCAGTATTTT
TRBV7-3	TRBJ2-3	many	NA	CASSPTQGMTDTQYF	TGTGCCAGCAGCCCGACACAGGGTATGACAGATACGCAGTATTTT
TRBV30	TRBJ1-5	NA	TRBD1	CACSGGYDQPQHF	TGTGCCTGCTCAGGGGGCTACGATCAGCCCCAGCATTTT
TRBV12-3/TRBV12-4	TRBJ2-7	NA	TRBD2	CARSLGFSLISGITYEQYF	TGTGCCCGCAGTTTAGGTTTTAGTTTAATCAGCGGGATCACCTACGAGCAGTACTTC
TRBV5-1	TRBJ2-2	many	NA	CASSLAGEWGPTGELFF	TGCGCCAGCAGCTTGGCCGGGGAGTGGGGGCCCACCGGGGAGCTGTTTTTT
TRBV28	TRBJ2-3	many	NA	CASSWGRIVDTQYF	TGTGCCAGCAGTTGGGGCAGGATTGTAGATACGCAGTATTTT
TRBV7-6	TRBJ1-1	NA	NA	CASSSQFNTEAFF	TGTGCCAGCAGCTCTCAATTTAACACTGAAGCTTTCTTT
TRBV4-2	TRBJ2-5	NA	NA	CASGPVLEETQYF	TGTGCCAGCGGCCCAGTCCTCGAAGAGACCCAGTACTTC
TRBV5-6	TRBJ2-7	NA	TRBD1	CASSPGTGTAYEQYF	TGTGCCAGCAGCCCAGGAACCGGGACAGCCTACGAGCAGTACTTC
TRBV5-1	TRBJ2-5	few	TRBD2	CASTPTGGVQETQYF	TGCGCCAGCACCCCAACGGGGGGTGTCCAAGAGACCCAGTACTTC
TRBV6-1	TRBJ1-3	many	TRBD1	CASSGQANPGAGGNTIYF	TGTGCCAGTTCCGGACAGGCGAATCCCGGGGCGGGTGGAAACACCATATATTTT
TRBV3-1	TRBJ2-2	many	NA	CASSQGVEGITGELFF	TGTGCCAGCAGCCAAGGTGTAGAGGGTATCACCGGGGAGCTGTTTTTT
TRBV5-4	TRBJ2-7	many	TRBD2	CASSSRLAGAYEQYF	TGTGCCAGCAGCTCCAGACTAGCGGGAGCCTACGAGCAGTACTTC
TRBV11-2	TRBJ1-2	many	NA	CASSLGYRDLGYTF	TGTGCCAGCAGCTTAGGCTACAGGGATTTGGGCTACACCTTC
TRBV20-1	TRBJ2-6	many	NA	CSAGAFHSGANVLTF	TGCAGTGCGGGGGCCTTTCACTCTGGGGCCAACGTCCTGACTTTC
TRBV27	TRBJ2-3	many	NA	CASSPLRTDTQYF	TGTGCCAGCAGTCCCCTACGCACAGATACGCAGTATTTT